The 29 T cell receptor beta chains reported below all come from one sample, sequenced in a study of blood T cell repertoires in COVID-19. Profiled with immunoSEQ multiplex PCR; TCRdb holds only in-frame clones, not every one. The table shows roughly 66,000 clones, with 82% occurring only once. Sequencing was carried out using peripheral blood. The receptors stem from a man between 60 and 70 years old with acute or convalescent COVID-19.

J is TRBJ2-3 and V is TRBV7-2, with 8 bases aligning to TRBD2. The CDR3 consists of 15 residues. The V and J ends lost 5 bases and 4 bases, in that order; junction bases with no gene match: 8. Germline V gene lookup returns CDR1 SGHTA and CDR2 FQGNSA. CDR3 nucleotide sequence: TGTGCCAGCAGCCGTCCCGGGACTAGGGCAGATACGCAGTATTTT. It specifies CASSRPGTRADTQYF.

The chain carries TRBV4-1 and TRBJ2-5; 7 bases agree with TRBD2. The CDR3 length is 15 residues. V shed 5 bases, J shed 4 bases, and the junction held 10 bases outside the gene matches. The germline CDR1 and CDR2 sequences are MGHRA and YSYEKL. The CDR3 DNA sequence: TGCGCCAGCAGCTTACGAAGCGGGGTCGGAGAGACCCAGTACTTC. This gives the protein CASSLRSGVGETQYF.

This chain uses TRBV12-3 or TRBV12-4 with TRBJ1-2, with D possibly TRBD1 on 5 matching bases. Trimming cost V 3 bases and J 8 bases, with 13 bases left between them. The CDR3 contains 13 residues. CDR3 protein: CASSFEGVGGYTF. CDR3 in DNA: TGTGCCAGCAGTTTTGAAGGGGTCGGGGGCTACACCTTC.

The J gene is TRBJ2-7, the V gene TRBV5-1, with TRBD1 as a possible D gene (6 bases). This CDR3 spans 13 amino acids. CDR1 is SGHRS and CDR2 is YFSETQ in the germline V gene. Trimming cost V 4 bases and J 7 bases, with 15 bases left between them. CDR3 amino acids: CASSLEGVREQYF. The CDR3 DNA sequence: TGCGCCAGCAGCCTAGAGGGGGTCCGGGAGCAGTACTTC. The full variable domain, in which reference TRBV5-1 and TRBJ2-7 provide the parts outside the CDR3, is KAGVTQTPRYLIKTRGQQVTLSCSPISGHRSVSWYQQTPGQGLQFLFEYFSETQRNKGNFPGRFSGRQFSNSRSEMNVSTLELGDSALYLCASSLEGVREQYFGPGTRLTVT.

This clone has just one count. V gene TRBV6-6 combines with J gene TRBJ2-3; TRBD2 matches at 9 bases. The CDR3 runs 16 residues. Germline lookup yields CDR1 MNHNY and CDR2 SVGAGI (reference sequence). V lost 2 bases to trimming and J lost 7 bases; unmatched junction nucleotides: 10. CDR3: CASSYVASGKRNTQYF. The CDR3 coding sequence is TGTGCCAGCAGTTACGTGGCTAGCGGGAAGAGAAATACGCAGTATTTT.

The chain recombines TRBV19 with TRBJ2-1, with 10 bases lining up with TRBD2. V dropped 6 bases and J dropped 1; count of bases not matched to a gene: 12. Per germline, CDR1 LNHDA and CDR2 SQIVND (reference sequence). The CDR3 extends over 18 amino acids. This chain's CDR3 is CASRRGSGGAGSYNEQFF. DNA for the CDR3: TGTGCCAGTAGGAGAGGCAGCGGGGGGGCTGGTTCCTACAATGAGCAGTTCTTC.

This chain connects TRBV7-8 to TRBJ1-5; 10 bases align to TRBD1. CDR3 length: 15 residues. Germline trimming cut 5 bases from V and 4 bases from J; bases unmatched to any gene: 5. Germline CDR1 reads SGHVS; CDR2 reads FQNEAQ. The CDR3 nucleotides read TGTGCCAGCAGCCTCGGGACAGGGGTGAATCAGCCCCAGCATTTT. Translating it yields CASSLGTGVNQPQHF.

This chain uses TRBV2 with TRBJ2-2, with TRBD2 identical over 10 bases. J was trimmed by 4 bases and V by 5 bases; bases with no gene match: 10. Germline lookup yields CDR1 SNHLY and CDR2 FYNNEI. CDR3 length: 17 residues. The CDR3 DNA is TGTGCCAGCAGTCTCGCTTTAGCGGGGGGAGTCACCGGGGAGCTGTTTTTT. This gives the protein CASSLALAGGVTGELFF. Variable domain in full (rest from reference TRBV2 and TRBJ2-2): EPEVTQTPSHQVTQMGQEVILRCVPISNHLYFYWYRQILGQKVEFLVSFYNNEISEKSEIFDDQFSVERPDGSNFTLKIRSTKLEDSAMYFCASSLALAGGVTGELFFGEGSRLTVL.

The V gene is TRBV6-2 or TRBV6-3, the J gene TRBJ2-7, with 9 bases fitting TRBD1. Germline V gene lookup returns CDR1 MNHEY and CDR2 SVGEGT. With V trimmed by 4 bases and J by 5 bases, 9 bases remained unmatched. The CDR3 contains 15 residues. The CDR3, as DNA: TGTGCCAGCAGTTTAATACAGGGGGCGGTCCACGAGCAGTACTTC. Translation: CASSLIQGAVHEQYF.

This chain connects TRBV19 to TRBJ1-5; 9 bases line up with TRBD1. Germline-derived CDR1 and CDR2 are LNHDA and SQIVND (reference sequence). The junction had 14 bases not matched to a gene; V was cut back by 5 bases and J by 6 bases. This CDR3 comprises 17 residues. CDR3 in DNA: TGTGCCAGTAGTTCTCACGGGGCACAGGGGGCGGGTCAGCCCCAGCATTTT. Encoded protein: CASSSHGAQGAGQPQHF.

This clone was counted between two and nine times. In DNA, the CDR3 is TGTGCCATCGCGAATGACAGGGATAGAAACACCATATATTTT. It encodes CAIANDRDRNTIYF. The V and J genes are TRBV10-3 and TRBJ1-3, with 7 bases matching TRBD1. CDR1 and CDR2 from the germline V gene are ENHRY and SYGVKD. The V and J ends lost 8 bases and 5 bases, in that order; junction bases with no gene match: 9. The CDR3 runs 14 residues.

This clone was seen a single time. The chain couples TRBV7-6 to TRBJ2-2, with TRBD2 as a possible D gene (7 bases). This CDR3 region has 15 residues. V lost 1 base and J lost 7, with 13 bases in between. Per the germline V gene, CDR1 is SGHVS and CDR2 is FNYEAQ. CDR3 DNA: TGTGCCAGCAGCTTAGAGGGGGGGCCTTTCGGGGAGCTGTTTTTT. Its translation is CASSLEGGPFGELFF.

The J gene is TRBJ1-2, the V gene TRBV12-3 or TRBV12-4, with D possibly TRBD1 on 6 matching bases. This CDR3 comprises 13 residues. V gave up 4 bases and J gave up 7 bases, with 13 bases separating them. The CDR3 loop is CASSSQGGFGYTF. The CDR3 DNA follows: TGTGCCAGCAGTTCGCAAGGGGGTTTTGGCTACACCTTC.

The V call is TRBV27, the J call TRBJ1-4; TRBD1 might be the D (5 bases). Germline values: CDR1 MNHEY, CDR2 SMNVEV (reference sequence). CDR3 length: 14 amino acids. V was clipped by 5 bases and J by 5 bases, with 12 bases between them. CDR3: CASSPGHGNEKLFF. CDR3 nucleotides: TGTGCCAGCAGTCCCGGACACGGAAATGAAAAACTGTTTTTT. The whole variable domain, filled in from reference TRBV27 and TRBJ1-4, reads EAQVTQNPRYLITVTGKKLTVTCSQNMNHEYMSWYRQDPGLGLRQIYYSMNVEVTDKGDVPEGYKVSRKEKRNFPLILESPSPNQTSLYFCASSPGHGNEKLFFGSGTQLSVL.

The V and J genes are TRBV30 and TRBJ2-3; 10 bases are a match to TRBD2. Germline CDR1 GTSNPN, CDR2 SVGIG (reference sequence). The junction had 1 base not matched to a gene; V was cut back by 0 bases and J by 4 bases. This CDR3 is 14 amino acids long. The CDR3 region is CAWSVGLAADTQYF. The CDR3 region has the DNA TGTGCCTGGAGTGTCGGACTAGCGGCAGATACGCAGTATTTT. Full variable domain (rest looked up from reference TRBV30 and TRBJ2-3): SQTIHQWPATLVQPVGSPLSLECTVEGTSNPNLYWYRQAAGRGLQLLFYSVGIGQISSEVPQNLSASRPQDRQFILSSKKLLLSDSGFYLCAWSVGLAADTQYFGPGTRLTVL.

Here the CDR3 reads CASSLGGGANTGELFF. CDR3 nucleotides: TGTGCCAGCAGCTTAGGCGGGGGGGCAAACACCGGGGAGCTGTTTTTT. The chain couples TRBV7-8 to TRBJ2-2; 9 bases line up with TRBD2. V trimming: 1 base; J trimming: 2 bases; junction bases outside the gene matches: 2. Germline V CDR1 and CDR2: SGHVS, FQNEAQ. This CDR3 is built from 16 residues.

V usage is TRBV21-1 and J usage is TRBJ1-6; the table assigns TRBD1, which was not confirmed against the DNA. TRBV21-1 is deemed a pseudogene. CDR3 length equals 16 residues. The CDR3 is CASSKSDRGYNSPLHF. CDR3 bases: TGTGCCAGCAGCAAATCCGACAGGGGCTATAATTCACCCCTCCACTTT.

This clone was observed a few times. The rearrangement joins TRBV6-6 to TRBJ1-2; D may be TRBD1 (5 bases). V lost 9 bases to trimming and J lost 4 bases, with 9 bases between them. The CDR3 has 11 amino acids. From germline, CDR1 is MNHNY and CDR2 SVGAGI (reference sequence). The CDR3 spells CASGTGYGYTF. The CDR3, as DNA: TGTGCCAGTGGGACTGGCTATGGCTACACCTTC.

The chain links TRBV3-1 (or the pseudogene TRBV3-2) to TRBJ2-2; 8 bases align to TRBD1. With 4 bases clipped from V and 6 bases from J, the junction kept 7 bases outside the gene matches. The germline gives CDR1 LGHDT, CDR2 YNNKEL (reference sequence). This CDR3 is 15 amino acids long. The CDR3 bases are TGTGCCAGCAGCCCTAGGACAGGGTTCGCCGGGGAGCTGTTTTTT. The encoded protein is CASSPRTGFAGELFF.

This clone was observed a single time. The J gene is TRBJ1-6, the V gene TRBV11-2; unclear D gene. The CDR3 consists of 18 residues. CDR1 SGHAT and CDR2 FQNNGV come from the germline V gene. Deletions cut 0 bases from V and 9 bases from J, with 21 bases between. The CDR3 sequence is CASSLDLITAAAGSPLHF. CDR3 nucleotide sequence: TGTGCCAGCAGCTTAGACCTAATAACAGCAGCGGCCGGTTCACCCCTCCACTTT.

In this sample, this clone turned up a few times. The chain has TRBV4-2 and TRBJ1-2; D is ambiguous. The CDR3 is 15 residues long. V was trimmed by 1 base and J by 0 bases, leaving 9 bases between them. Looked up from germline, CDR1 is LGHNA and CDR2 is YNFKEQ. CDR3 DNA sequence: TGTGCCAGCAGCCAAGTCCGGGGAACTAACTATGGCTACACCTTC. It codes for CASSQVRGTNYGYTF.

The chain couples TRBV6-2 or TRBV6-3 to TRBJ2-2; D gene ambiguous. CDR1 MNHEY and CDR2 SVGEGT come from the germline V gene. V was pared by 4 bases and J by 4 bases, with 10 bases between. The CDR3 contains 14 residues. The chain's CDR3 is CASSLPGVTGELFF. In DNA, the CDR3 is TGTGCCAGCAGTTTACCAGGTGTCACCGGGGAGCTGTTTTTT.

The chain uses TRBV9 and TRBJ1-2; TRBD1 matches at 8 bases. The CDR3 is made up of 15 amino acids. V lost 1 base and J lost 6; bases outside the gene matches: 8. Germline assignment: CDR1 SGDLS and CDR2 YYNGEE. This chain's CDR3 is CASSVTSGGSDGYTF. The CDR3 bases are TGTGCCAGCAGCGTAACATCAGGGGGCTCTGATGGCTACACCTTC. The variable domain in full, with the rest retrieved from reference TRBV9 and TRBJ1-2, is DSGVTQTPKHLITATGQRVTLRCSPRSGDLSVYWYQQSLDQGLQFLIQYYNGEERAKGNILERFSAQQFPDLHSELNLSSLELGDSALYFCASSVTSGGSDGYTFGSGTRLTVV.

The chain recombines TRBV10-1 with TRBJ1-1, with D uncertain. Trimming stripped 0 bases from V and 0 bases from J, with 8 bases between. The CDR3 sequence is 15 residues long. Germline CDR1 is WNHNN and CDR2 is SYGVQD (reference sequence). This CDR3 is CASSESNRVNTEAFF. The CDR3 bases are TGCGCCAGCAGTGAGTCGAACCGGGTGAACACTGAAGCTTTCTTT.

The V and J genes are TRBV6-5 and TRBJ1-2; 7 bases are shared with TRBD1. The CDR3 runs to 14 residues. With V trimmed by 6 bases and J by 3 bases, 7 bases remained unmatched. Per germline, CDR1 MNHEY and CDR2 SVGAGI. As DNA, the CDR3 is TGTGCCAGCAGGAGACAGGGTGAGGACTATGGCTACACCTTC. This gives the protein CASRRQGEDYGYTF.

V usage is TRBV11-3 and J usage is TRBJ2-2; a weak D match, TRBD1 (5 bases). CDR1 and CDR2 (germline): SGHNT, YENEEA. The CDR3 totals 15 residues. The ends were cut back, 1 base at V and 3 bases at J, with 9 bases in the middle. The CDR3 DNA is TGTGCCAGCAGCTTAGGTGCAGGGTACACCGGGGAGCTGTTTTTT. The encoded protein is CASSLGAGYTGELFF.

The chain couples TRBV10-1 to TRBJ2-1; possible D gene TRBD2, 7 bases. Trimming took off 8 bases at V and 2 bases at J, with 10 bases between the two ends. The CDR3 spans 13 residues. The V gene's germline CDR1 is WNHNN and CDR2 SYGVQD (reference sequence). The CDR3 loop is CASGGGTYNEQFF. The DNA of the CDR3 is TGCGCCAGCGGGGGGGGCACCTACAATGAGCAGTTCTTC.

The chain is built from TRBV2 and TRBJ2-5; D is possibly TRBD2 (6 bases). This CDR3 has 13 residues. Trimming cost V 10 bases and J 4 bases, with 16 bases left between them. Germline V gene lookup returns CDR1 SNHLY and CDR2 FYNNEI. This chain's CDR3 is CATAVLATETQYF. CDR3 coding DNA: TGTGCCACCGCCGTGCTAGCGACAGAGACCCAGTACTTC.

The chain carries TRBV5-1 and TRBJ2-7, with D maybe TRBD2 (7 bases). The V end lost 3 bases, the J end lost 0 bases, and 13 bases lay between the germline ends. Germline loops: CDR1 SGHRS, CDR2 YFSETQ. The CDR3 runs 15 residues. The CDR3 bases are TGCGCCAGCAGCTGGGGGCCTAGCGGCTCCTACGAGCAGTACGTC. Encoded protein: CASSWGPSGSYEQYV.